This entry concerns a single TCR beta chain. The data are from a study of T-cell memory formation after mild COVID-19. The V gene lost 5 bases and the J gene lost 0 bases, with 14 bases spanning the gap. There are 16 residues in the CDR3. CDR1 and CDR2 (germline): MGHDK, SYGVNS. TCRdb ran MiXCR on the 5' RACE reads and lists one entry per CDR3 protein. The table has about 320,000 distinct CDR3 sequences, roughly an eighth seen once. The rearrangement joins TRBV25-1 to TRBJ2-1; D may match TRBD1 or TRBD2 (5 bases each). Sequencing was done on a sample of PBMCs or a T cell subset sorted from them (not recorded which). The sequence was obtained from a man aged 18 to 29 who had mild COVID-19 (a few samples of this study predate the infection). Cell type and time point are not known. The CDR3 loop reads CASSPGEGLSYNEQFF. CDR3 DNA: TGTGCCAGCAGTCCCGGTGAGGGGCTCTCCTACAATGAGCAGTTCTTC.